The 31 T cell receptor beta chains below come from one sample, sequenced in a study of CD8+CD57+ T cells in acquired aplastic anemia. For CDR3 and TCR beta VDJ profiling, genomic DNA was the template used. TCRdb analysed the reads with MiXCR anew, one entry per CDR3 protein. The sample holds 150,000 or so distinct CDR3 sequences, 40% to 65% seen once. Only patients with CD8+CD57+ cell expansion on flow cytometry were chosen for sequencing. The sequenced sample consisted of sorted CD4+, CD8+, or CD8+CD57+ T cells (not recorded which) from PBMCs. These receptors were obtained from a human donor with aplastic anemia.

For this clonotype: A much larger clone sits a single nucleotide away, making a read error possible. This sequence joins TRBV11-2 and TRBJ2-3, with TRBD2 as a possible D gene (6 bases). This CDR3 region has 15 residues. V was pared by 6 bases and J by 4 bases, with 17 bases between. In germline, CDR1 is SGHAT, CDR2 FQNNGV. The CDR3 DNA sequence: TGTGCCAGCAGAGATAGGTGGGCGGGATCAGATACGCAGTATTTT. This gives the protein CASRDRWAGSDTQYF.

CDR3 coding DNA: TGCGCCAGCAGCGCCTCGGCCCTTTACGAGCAGTACTTC. Amino acid sequence: CASSASALYEQYF. The rearrangement links TRBV5-1 to TRBJ2-7; D unclear. The length of the CDR3 is 13 residues. Per the germline V gene, CDR1 is SGHRS and CDR2 is YFSETQ. V was trimmed by 4 bases and J by 4 bases, leaving 12 bases between them.

The V call is TRBV19, the J call TRBJ1-2; D call uncertain. The CDR3 totals 11 residues. CDR1 is LNHDA and CDR2 is SQIVND in the germline V gene (reference sequence). Trimming took 11 bases from V and 4 from J, leaving 11 bases between them. The CDR3 reads CAFLGGYGYTF. The CDR3, as DNA: TGTGCCTTCCTGGGCGGCTATGGCTACACCTTC.

A word on this clonotype: A much larger clone sits a single nucleotide away, making a read error possible. The chain joins TRBV4-1 to TRBJ2-5; weak D call: TRBD2 (5 bases). CDR1 and CDR2 (germline): MGHRA, YSYEKL. The CDR3 has 14 residues. The DNA of the CDR3 is TGCGCCGGCAGCCTCAAGGACTACCAAGAGACCCAGTACTTC. The encoded protein is CAGSLKDYQETQYF.

The chain recombines TRBV24-1 with TRBJ1-2; the D is unclear. Trimming left V 0 bases short and J 7 bases short, with 8 bases between. The CDR3 has 13 residues. CDR1 KGHDR and CDR2 SFDVKD come from the germline V gene. The CDR3 bases are TGTGCCACCAGTGATTTGTGGGGATCTGGCTACACCTTC. Protein: CATSDLWGSGYTF.

The chain carries TRBV7-2 and TRBJ2-1, with no clear D. Germline values: CDR1 SGHTA, CDR2 FQGNSA. The CDR3 is 11 residues long. Deletions cut 8 bases from V and 6 bases from J, with 8 bases between. CDR3 region: CASGSRNEQFF. The DNA of the CDR3 is TGTGCCAGCGGAAGCCGCAATGAGCAGTTCTTC.

This clonotype was found many times. This chain links TRBV6-2 or TRBV6-3 with TRBJ1-6; 9 nucleotides align to TRBD1. Unmatched junction bases numbered 8, after V lost 5 bases and J lost 12 bases. In germline, CDR1 is MNHEY, CDR2 SVGEGT. The CDR3 loop spans 14 amino acids. The CDR3 DNA sequence: TGTGCCAGCAGTCCCGGGACAGGGTCCTTACCCCTCCACTTT. This translates into CASSPGTGSLPLHF.

This clonotype has at least ten counts. The gene calls are TRBV20-1 and TRBJ2-1, with TRBD1 as a possible D gene (6 bases). Between the trimmed V and J ends, which lost 5 bases and 8 bases, there was a span of 16 bases. Germline V gene sequence: CDR1 DFQATT, CDR2 SNEGSKA (reference sequence). The CDR3 has 13 amino acids. The CDR3 region has the DNA TGCAGTGCTGTTCAAACAGGGCATCATGAGCAGTTCTTC. Encoded protein: CSAVQTGHHEQFF.

This chain connects TRBV20-1 to TRBJ1-6; D ambiguous. The CDR3 is 15 residues long. V was pared by 1 base and J by 9 bases, with 16 bases between. Germline CDR1 DFQATT, CDR2 SNEGSKA (reference sequence). CDR3 nucleotide sequence: TGCAGTGCTAGAGTCGAGGGAACTGCGGGTTCACCCCTCCACTTT. It translates to CSARVEGTAGSPLHF.

The chain employs TRBV7-9 and TRBJ1-2; TRBD1 agrees at 9 bases. CDR1 and CDR2 from the germline V gene are SEHNR and FQNEAQ (reference sequence). There are 13 residues in the CDR3. V was pared by 3 bases and J by 5 bases, with 1 base of the junction left unmatched. This CDR3 is CASSLDRGYGYTF. CDR3 DNA sequence: TGTGCCAGCAGCTTGGACAGGGGATATGGCTACACCTTC.

Regarding this clonotype: A read error is possible here, since a much larger clone lies one base away. The V and J genes are TRBV11-1 and TRBJ2-2, with 12 positions matching TRBD2. Trimming cost V 4 bases and J 5 bases; bases outside gene matches: 8. The CDR3 spans 17 residues. Germline-derived CDR1 and CDR2 are SGHAT and FQDESV (reference sequence). CDR3 sequence: CASSSRLAGVETGELFF. The CDR3 bases are TGTGCCAGCAGCTCCAGACTAGCGGGGGTAGAAACCGGGGAGCTGTTTTTT.

V usage is TRBV19 and J usage is TRBJ1-5; D gene unclear. Germline V gives CDR1 LNHDA, CDR2 SQIVND (reference sequence). The CDR3 spans 13 residues. Trimming cost V 5 bases and J 2 bases, with 7 bases left between them. The CDR3 loop is CASSWQGNQPQHF. The CDR3 DNA reads as TGTGCCAGTAGTTGGCAGGGCAATCAGCCCCAGCATTTT.

This clonotype was detected a few times. The chain employs TRBV19 and TRBJ1-5; D is perhaps TRBD1 (5 bases). V was clipped by 4 bases and J by 5 bases, with 12 bases between them. This CDR3 is built from 14 residues. The germline V gene encodes CDR1 LNHDA and CDR2 SQIVND (reference sequence). CDR3 sequence: CASSTGQPYQPQHF. For the CDR3, the DNA is TGTGCCAGTAGTACGGGGCAGCCATATCAGCCCCAGCATTTT.

This sequence joins TRBV7-8 and TRBJ1-4; D unresolved. The V gene lost 8 bases and the J gene lost 5 bases, with 12 bases spanning the gap. The germline gives CDR1 SGHVS, CDR2 FQNEAQ. The CDR3 is made up of 13 amino acids. The chain's CDR3 is CASRAAVNEKLFF. For the CDR3, the DNA is TGTGCCAGCCGTGCGGCAGTGAATGAAAAACTGTTTTTT. Full variable domain (outside the CDR3, taken from reference TRBV7-8 and TRBJ1-4): GAGVSQSPRYKVAKRGQDVALRCDPISGHVSLFWYQQALGQGPEFLTYFQNEAQLDKSGLPSDRFFAERPEGSVSTLKIQRTQQEDSAVYLCASRAAVNEKLFFGSGTQLSVL.

V and J are TRBV15 and TRBJ2-3; D may match TRBD1 or TRBD2 (5 bases each). Germline CDR1 is LNHNV and CDR2 is YYDKDF (reference sequence). The V and J ends lost 7 bases and 0 bases respectively, with 17 bases between them. The CDR3 spans 16 residues. CDR3 amino acids: CATTPGVRASTDTQYF. The DNA of the CDR3 is TGTGCCACCACACCCGGGGTCAGGGCTAGCACAGATACGCAGTATTTT.

The CDR3 region is CASSAGETQYF. The CDR3 coding sequence is TGTGCCAGCAGCGCAGGGGAGACCCAGTACTTC. V usage is TRBV9 and J usage is TRBJ2-5; possible D gene TRBD1, 5 bases. The CDR3 spans 11 residues. With 3 bases removed from V and 5 bases from J, the gap between germline ends came to 5 bases. Germline loops: CDR1 SGDLS, CDR2 YYNGEE.

This clonotype was observed many times. V and J are TRBV6-6 and TRBJ2-1, with D possibly called TRBD1 or TRBD2 (5 bases each). CDR3 size: 14 residues. The germline V gene has CDR1 MNHNY and CDR2 SVGAGI (reference sequence). V lost 5 bases to trimming and J lost 6 bases, with 14 bases between them. CDR3 sequence: CASSGTVGSNEQFF. The CDR3 DNA sequence: TGTGCCAGCAGTGGGACCGTGGGGAGCAATGAGCAGTTCTTC.

This clonotype was detected ten times or more. This chain joins TRBV29-1 and TRBJ2-1, with no clear D. The V end lost 6 bases, the J end lost 3 bases, and 6 bases lay between the germline ends. Germline-derived CDR1 and CDR2 are SQVTM and ANQGSEA. The length of the CDR3 is 11 residues. DNA of the CDR3: TGCAGCGTAGGGCTCTACAATGAGCAGTTCTTC. Translation gives CSVGLYNEQFF.

Of note for this clonotype: A much larger clone lies a single base off, so this may be a read error. The rearrangement uses TRBV9 and TRBJ2-7, with TRBD1 as a possible D gene (6 bases). Germline CDR1 SGDLS, CDR2 YYNGEE. CDR3 length equals 14 residues. CDR3 protein: CASSPPDRPYEQHF. The CDR3 DNA reads TGTGCCAGCAGCCCCCCCGACAGGCCCTACGAGCAGCACTTC.

This clonotype is medium-sized (0.01 to 0.1%) by share. This chain uses TRBV15 with TRBJ2-1; 11 bases fit TRBD1. Looked up from germline, CDR1 is LNHNV and CDR2 is YYDKDF (reference sequence). This CDR3 has 15 residues. V lost 3 bases and J lost 7; bases outside the gene matches: 5. CDR3 sequence: CATSSGTGGHNEQFF. Here the CDR3 DNA reads TGTGCCACCAGCAGTGGGACAGGGGGGCATAATGAGCAGTTCTTC.

The V and J genes are TRBV2 and TRBJ1-2; D is uncertain. This CDR3 comprises 11 residues. V was trimmed by 3 bases and J by 7 bases, leaving 6 bases between them. From germline, CDR1 is SNHLY and CDR2 FYNNEI. CDR3 in amino acids: CASSELGGYTF. CDR3 bases: TGTGCCAGCAGTGAGCTGGGTGGCTACACCTTC.

A few counts support this clonotype. The J gene is TRBJ2-1, the V gene TRBV27; 10 bases are a match to TRBD2. The germline gives CDR1 MNHEY, CDR2 SMNVEV (reference sequence). Losses at the gene ends were 2 bases for V and 7 bases for J; bases not matched to a gene: 5. CDR3 size: 15 residues. The CDR3 loop is CASSLGAGGLNEQFF. In DNA form, the CDR3 reads TGTGCCAGCAGTTTAGGAGCGGGGGGGTTGAATGAGCAGTTCTTC.

The CDR3 loop is CASMDSPLPYTEAFF. Here the CDR3 DNA reads TGTGCCAGCATGGACAGCCCCCTGCCCTACACTGAAGCTTTCTTT. The rearrangement links TRBV2 to TRBJ1-1; tentative D call: TRBD1 (6 bases). Germline CDR1 reads SNHLY; CDR2 reads FYNNEI. The CDR3 extends over 15 amino acids. V was clipped by 7 bases and J by 3 bases, with 18 bases between them.

Turning to this clonotype: One junction end does not reproduce the germline sequence, and a read error may be involved. This sequence joins TRBV12-3 or TRBV12-4 and TRBJ2-7; the D gene is possibly TRBD2 (5 bases). The CDR3 totals 14 residues. The CDR3 sequence is CASSLVGGSDEQYF. The DNA for the CDR3 is TGTGCCAGCAGCTTAGTCGGTGGTAGCGACGAGCAGTACTTC.

V usage is TRBV19 and J usage is TRBJ2-3; 9 bases agree with TRBD2. V trimming: 6 bases; J trimming: 4 bases; junction bases outside the gene matches: 8. CDR3 length: 15 residues. Germline V gene lookup returns CDR1 LNHDA and CDR2 SQIVND (reference sequence). In nucleotides, the CDR3 is TGTGCCAGTAGAACTCTAGCGGGGAACGCAGATACGCAGTATTTT. This encodes CASRTLAGNADTQYF. Looking up the rest from reference TRBV19 and TRBJ2-3 gives the full variable domain: DGGITQSPKYLFRKEGQNVTLSCEQNLNHDAMYWYRQDPGQGLRLIYYSQIVNDFQKGDIAEGYSVSREKKESFPLTVTSAQKNPTAFYLCASRTLAGNADTQYFGPGTRLTVL.

The chain combines TRBV19 with TRBJ1-1, with D tentatively TRBD1 (5 bases). Trimming shortened V by 1 base and J by 0 bases, and 6 bases separated the two germline ends. Germline V CDR1 and CDR2: LNHDA, SQIVND (reference sequence). CDR3 length: 14 amino acids. The CDR3: CASSIATVNTEAFF. Written as DNA, the CDR3 is TGTGCCAGTAGTATAGCGACAGTGAACACTGAAGCTTTCTTT.

The chain uses TRBV19 and TRBJ1-5; D not resolved. Germline V lookup: CDR1 LNHDA, CDR2 SQIVND (reference sequence). The CDR3 contains 13 residues. Trimming removed 4 bases from V and 5 bases from J, with 9 bases in between. The CDR3 DNA reads as TGTGCCAGTAGTAGAGGCCATGATCAGCCCCAGCATTTT. Its protein product is CASSRGHDQPQHF.

This clonotype was counted ten times or more. The V call is TRBV9, the J call TRBJ2-1; 10 nucleotides align to TRBD2. The germline CDR1 and CDR2 sequences are SGDLS and YYNGEE. V was clipped by 3 bases and J by 2 bases; unmatched bases: 8. The CDR3 runs 17 residues. The CDR3 DNA follows: TGTGCCAGCAGCGCCGGAGGGGGGACTAGCGCCTACAATGAGCAGTTCTTC. This encodes CASSAGGGTSAYNEQFF.

The CDR3 loop reads CASRANYEQYF. The CDR3 DNA reads TGCGCCAGCAGAGCGAACTACGAGCAGTACTTC. The chain has TRBV5-1 and TRBJ2-7; D is undetermined. The CDR3 is 11 residues long. V lost 5 bases, J lost 3 bases, and 6 bases lay in between. From germline, CDR1 is SGHRS and CDR2 YFSETQ. Filled out from reference TRBV5-1 and TRBJ2-7, the complete variable domain reads KAGVTQTPRYLIKTRGQQVTLSCSPISGHRSVSWYQQTPGQGLQFLFEYFSETQRNKGNFPGRFSGRQFSNSRSEMNVSTLELGDSALYLCASRANYEQYFGPGTRLTVT.

This chain uses TRBV11-3 with TRBJ1-1, with unresolved D. The CDR3 consists of 13 residues. Germline CDR1 reads SGHNT; CDR2 reads YENEEA. Trimming took 4 bases from V and 5 from J, leaving 11 bases between them. The CDR3 nucleotides are TGTGCCAGCAGCTCTAACCACGGGACTGAAGCTTTCTTT. It codes for CASSSNHGTEAFF.

The rearrangement links TRBV9 to TRBJ2-2; maybe TRBD2 (6 bases). The ends were cut back, 3 bases at V and 5 bases at J, with 8 bases in the middle. The germline gives CDR1 SGDLS, CDR2 YYNGEE. This CDR3 has 13 amino acids. CDR3 sequence: CASSAGGTGELFF. DNA for the CDR3: TGTGCCAGCAGCGCTGGGGGGACCGGGGAGCTGTTTTTT. The full variable domain, with the rest looked up from reference TRBV9 and TRBJ2-2, is DSGVTQTPKHLITATGQRVTLRCSPRSGDLSVYWYQQSLDQGLQFLIQYYNGEERAKGNILERFSAQQFPDLHSELNLSSLELGDSALYFCASSAGGTGELFFGEGSRLTVL.